This T cell receptor beta chain was observed in a study of T cells in Graves' hyperthyroidism and ophthalmopathy. Points from the study as a whole: Model-based prediction identified ophthalmopathy a median around seven months prior to its onset. Most thyroid clonotypes that were expanded above 0.001 also turned up in blood.

In germline, CDR1 is SQVTM, CDR2 ANQGSEA. V dropped 7 bases and J dropped 2; count of bases not matched to a gene: 7. The CDR3 spans 13 residues. This clonotype came up a few times. Its cognate antigen is unknown. Ophthalmopathy cases met thresholds of Clinical Activity Score at least 3, NOSPECS grade at least 4 and duration under 3 months. Amplified TCR beta CDR3 regions came from RNA transcripts. With the HTBI primer set, the TCR CDR3 went through a first round of RT-PCR. TCRdb fed the multiplex PCR reads into MiXCR, producing one record per CDR3 protein. The table shows 600,000 or so distinct CDR3 sequences, with approximately 14% occurring only once.

The chain links TRBV29-1 to TRBJ2-7; TRBD1 matches 8 bases. The sequenced sample consisted of blood. This receptor was taken from a woman between 45 and 60 years old with Graves' ophthalmopathy. The CDR3 region is CSGGTGTPYEQYF. CDR3 bases: TGCAGCGGGGGGACAGGAACCCCCTACGAGCAGTACTTC.